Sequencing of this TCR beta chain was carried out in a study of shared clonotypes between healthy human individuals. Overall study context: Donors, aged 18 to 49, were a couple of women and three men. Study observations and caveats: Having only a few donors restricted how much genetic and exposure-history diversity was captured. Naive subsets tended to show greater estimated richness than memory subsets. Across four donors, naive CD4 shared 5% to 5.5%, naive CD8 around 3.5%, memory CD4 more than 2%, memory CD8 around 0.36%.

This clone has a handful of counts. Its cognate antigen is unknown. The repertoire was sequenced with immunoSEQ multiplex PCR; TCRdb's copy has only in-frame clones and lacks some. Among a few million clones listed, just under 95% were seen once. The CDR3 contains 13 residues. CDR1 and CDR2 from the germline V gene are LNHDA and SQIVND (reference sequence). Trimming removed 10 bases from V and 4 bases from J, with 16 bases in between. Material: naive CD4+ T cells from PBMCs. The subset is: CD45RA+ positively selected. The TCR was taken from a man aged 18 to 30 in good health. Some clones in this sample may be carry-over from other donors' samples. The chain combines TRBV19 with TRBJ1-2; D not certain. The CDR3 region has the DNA TGTGCCACCCGTTTGGGCCCGGGCTATGGCTACACCTTC. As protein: CATRLGPGYGYTF.